These T cell receptor beta chains were read from a single sample in a study of cytomegalovirus exposure and HLA in healthy donors. This table comes from immunoSEQ multiplex PCR, and its TCRdb copy is limited to in-frame clones, with some not included. The table shows 150,000 to 200,000 clones, with about 80% occurring only once. The sample consisted of PBMCs. These receptors were taken from a boy aged 5-17 years in good health and CMV-seronegative. The CDR3 runs from the conserved cysteine through the conserved F or W. Each record gives: V gene, clone size, D gene, J gene, CDR3 protein, CDR3 DNA. The D gene is left open where the match is weak. Not all rows give a size; the values are once, few, many and, for expanded clones, a class.

TRBV10-2	NA	NA	TRBJ2-7	CASSESRTSGPYEQYF	TGCGCCAGCAGTGAGTCCAGGACTTCAGGCCCTTACGAGCAGTACTTC
TRBV11-2	NA	NA	TRBJ1-1	CASSLFGNTEAFF	TGTGCCAGCAGCTTATTCGGGAACACTGAAGCTTTCTTT
TRBV4-1	NA	NA	TRBJ1-3	CASLATGGNTIYF	TGCGCCAGCTTGGCCACCGGGGGAAACACCATATATTTT
TRBV10-3	NA	NA	TRBJ2-5	CAINSGAGETQYF	TGTGCCATCAATTCGGGAGCAGGCGAGACCCAGTACTTC
TRBV2	NA	NA	TRBJ1-6	CASSVEGRVRSPLHF	TGTGCCAGCAGTGTTGAGGGGAGGGTTCGTTCACCCCTCCACTTT
TRBV4-1	NA	NA	TRBJ2-7	CASSQDQGSDEQYF	TGCGCCAGCAGCCAAGATCAGGGGAGCGACGAGCAGTACTTC
TRBV6-1	NA	NA	TRBJ1-2	CASSDLYYGYTF	TGTGCCAGCAGTGACCTCTACTATGGCTACACCTTC
TRBV5-1	NA	NA	TRBJ2-6	CASSLESVGVPGANVLTF	TGCGCCAGCAGCTTGGAAAGCGTGGGTGTCCCTGGGGCCAACGTCCTGACTTTC
TRBV6-4	NA	TRBD1	TRBJ1-2	CASSDGTGGNGYTF	TGTGCCAGCAGTGACGGGACAGGGGGCAATGGCTACACCTTC
TRBV5-1	NA	TRBD1	TRBJ1-1	CASSFIQGAFMNTEAFF	TGCGCCAGCAGCTTCATCCAGGGGGCTTTTATGAACACTGAAGCTTTCTTT
TRBV2	NA	TRBD2	TRBJ2-7	CASRVLAGRNEQYF	TGTGCCAGCAGGGTACTAGCGGGAAGAAACGAGCAGTACTTC
TRBV19	once	NA	TRBJ2-7	CASSIYSAGEGGEQYF	TGTGCCAGTAGTATTTATTCGGCAGGGGAAGGGGGCGAGCAGTACTTC
TRBV5-1	NA	NA	TRBJ1-6	CASSSGMSSYNSPLHF	TGCGCCAGCAGCTCAGGGATGAGCTCCTATAATTCACCCCTCCACTTT
TRBV10-2	once	NA	TRBJ1-2	CASSSTGYNYGYTF	TGCGCCAGCAGTTCGACAGGATACAACTATGGCTACACCTTC
TRBV2	NA	NA	TRBJ2-2	CASQDRAGELFF	TGTGCCAGTCAAGACCGGGCCGGGGAGCTGTTTTTT
TRBV5-1	NA	NA	TRBJ1-5	CASSLYSNQPQHF	TGCGCCAGCAGCTTGTATAGCAATCAGCCCCAGCATTTT
TRBV10-3	NA	NA	TRBJ2-7	CAISESRTDYEQYF	TGTGCCATCAGTGAGTCCCGGACTGACTACGAGCAGTACTTC
TRBV30	NA	NA	TRBJ1-1	CAWTARRGGWGTEAFF	TGTGCCTGGACGGCGCGGCGGGGGGGGTGGGGCACTGAAGCTTTCTTT
TRBV19	NA	NA	TRBJ1-1	CASSISGGRPEAFF	TGTGCCAGTAGTATTTCGGGGGGCAGACCCGAAGCTTTCTTT
TRBV5-1	NA	TRBD2	TRBJ2-3	CASSLADADTQYF	TGCGCCAGCAGCCTAGCGGACGCAGATACGCAGTATTTT
TRBV6-1	few	NA	TRBJ1-6	CAAGGYNSPLHF	TGTGCCGCGGGGGGCTATAATTCACCCCTCCACTTT
TRBV30	NA	NA	TRBJ2-1	CAWSQRGLRGEQFF	TGTGCCTGGAGTCAACGGGGTCTCAGGGGTGAGCAGTTCTTC
TRBV18	NA	TRBD1	TRBJ2-7	CASSKLTGESYEQYF	TGTGCCAGCTCTAAACTGACAGGGGAGAGCTACGAGCAGTACTTC
TRBV29-1	NA	NA	TRBJ1-2	CSVYGSGGYTF	TGCAGCGTTTACGGTAGTGGTGGCTACACCTTC
TRBV6-5	NA	TRBD1	TRBJ2-4	CASSYSIQGAKNIQYF	TGTGCCAGCAGTTACTCGATACAGGGGGCCAAAAACATTCAGTACTTC
TRBV7-3	few	NA	TRBJ2-2	CASSLNPAGRGELFF	TGTGCCAGCAGCTTAAACCCCGCGGGGCGCGGGGAGCTGTTTTTT
TRBV9	NA	NA	TRBJ2-3	CASNEASSSTDTQYF	TGTGCCAGCAATGAGGCTTCATCTAGCACAGATACGCAGTATTTT
TRBV4-2	NA	TRBD1	TRBJ1-6	CASSQTQGEPLHF	TGTGCCAGCAGCCAAACACAGGGGGAACCCCTCCACTTT
TRBV4-1	NA	TRBD1	TRBJ1-2	CASAQGGQGALGGYTF	TGCGCCAGCGCCCAAGGCGGACAGGGGGCTTTGGGGGGCTACACCTTC
TRBV29-1	NA	NA	TRBJ2-7	CSVERASSYEQYF	TGCAGCGTTGAACGTGCCAGCTCCTACGAGCAGTACTTC